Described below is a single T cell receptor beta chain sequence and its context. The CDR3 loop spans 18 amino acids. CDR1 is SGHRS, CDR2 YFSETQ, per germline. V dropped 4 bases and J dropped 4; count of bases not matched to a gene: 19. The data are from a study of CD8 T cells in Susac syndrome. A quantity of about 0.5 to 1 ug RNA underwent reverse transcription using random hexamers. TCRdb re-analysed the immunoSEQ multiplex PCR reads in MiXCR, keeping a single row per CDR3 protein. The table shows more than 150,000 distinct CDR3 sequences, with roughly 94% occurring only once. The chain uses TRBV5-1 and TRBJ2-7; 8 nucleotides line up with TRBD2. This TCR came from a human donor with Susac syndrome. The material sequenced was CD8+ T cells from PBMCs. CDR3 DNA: TGCGCCAGCAGCCTAAGCGGGGGACTCCTTAGATTAGCATACGAGCAGTACTTC. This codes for CASSLSGGLLRLAYEQYF.